One sample yielded the 26 T cell receptor beta chains listed below, sequenced in a study of CD8 T cells in Susac syndrome. Random hexamers were used to reverse transcribe the RNA input (about 0.5 to 1 ug). Via MiXCR, TCRdb re-called the immunoSEQ multiplex PCR reads, giving one row per CDR3 protein. The sample yields 400,000 to 550,000 distinct CDR3 sequences, approximately 85% seen once. The sample taken for sequencing was CD8+ T cells from PBMCs. Receptors were obtained from a human donor with multiple sclerosis.

This sequence joins TRBV27 and TRBJ2-7, with 7 bases that match TRBD2. Germline V gene sequence: CDR1 MNHEY, CDR2 SMNVEV (reference sequence). This CDR3 is built from 14 residues. J lost 7 bases, V lost 5 bases, and 11 bases had no gene match. Here the CDR3 reads CASSPRGVGMEQYF. In DNA form, the CDR3 reads TGTGCCAGCAGTCCCCGGGGGGTCGGGATGGAGCAGTACTTC.

The chain couples TRBV6-4 to TRBJ2-3; D is ambiguous. Trimming shortened V by 11 bases and J by 2 bases, and 11 bases separated the two germline ends. Germline CDR1 reads MRHNA; CDR2 reads SNTAGT. The CDR3 sequence is 12 residues long. The CDR3 loop is CAGPGVTDTQYF. For the CDR3, the DNA is TGTGCCGGGCCTGGGGTCACAGATACGCAGTATTTT.

The gene calls are TRBV20-1 and TRBJ2-3, with 9 positions matching TRBD2. The CDR3 loop spans 15 amino acids. Germline CDR1 reads DFQATT; CDR2 reads SNEGSKA (reference sequence). V was pared by 1 base and J by 6 bases, with 8 bases of the junction left unmatched. The CDR3 protein is CSARVAGDGVDTQYF. CDR3 nucleotides: TGCAGTGCTAGAGTAGCGGGAGACGGGGTGGATACGCAGTATTTT.

This clonotype has a handful of counts. CDR3 amino acids: CASSGPSGRAGSISYEQYF. CDR3 DNA: TGTGCCAGCAGTGGACCTAGCGGGAGGGCCGGAAGTATCTCCTACGAGCAGTACTTC. The chain is built from TRBV28 and TRBJ2-7, with 12 bases matching TRBD2. CDR1 and CDR2 from the germline V gene are MDHEN and SYDVKM. Germline trimming cut 5 bases from V and 0 bases from J; bases unmatched to any gene: 14. This CDR3 comprises 19 residues.

The gene calls are TRBV7-9 and TRBJ1-2, with unresolved D. This CDR3 is 14 amino acids long. The germline gives CDR1 SEHNR, CDR2 FQNEAQ (reference sequence). V lost 1 base and J 8 bases, leaving 14 bases between the germline ends. CDR3 nucleotides: TGTGCCAGCAGCTTAGGGTACGGGGAAGGAGGCTACACCTTC. Amino acid sequence: CASSLGYGEGGYTF.

This chain connects TRBV25-1 to TRBJ1-5; D unclear. This CDR3 contains 10 residues. In germline, CDR1 is MGHDK, CDR2 SYGVNS. The V gene lost 7 bases and the J gene lost 7 bases, with 5 bases spanning the gap. CDR3 residues: CASIKQPQHF. The DNA of the CDR3 is TGTGCCAGCATAAAGCAGCCCCAGCATTTT.

The V call is TRBV2, the J call TRBJ1-1; 7 bases align to TRBD1. The V gene end was trimmed by 8 bases and the J gene end by 1 base; junction bases not matched to a gene: 10. The length of the CDR3 is 15 residues. Germline V lookup: CDR1 SNHLY, CDR2 FYNNEI. The CDR3 reads CASDPDRVWNTEAFF. In DNA form, the CDR3 reads TGTGCCAGCGACCCAGACAGGGTTTGGAACACTGAAGCTTTCTTT.

This rearrangement joins TRBV28 to TRBJ2-6; 9 nucleotides agree with TRBD1. This CDR3 has 19 residues. The V gene's germline CDR1 is MDHEN and CDR2 SYDVKM. The V gene end was trimmed by 4 bases and the J gene end by 0 bases; junction bases not matched to a gene: 10. The CDR3 DNA reads as TGTGCCAGCAGTTCAAGGGGACAGGGTTTATTCTCTGGGGCCAACGTCCTGACTTTC. As protein: CASSSRGQGLFSGANVLTF.

The gene calls are TRBV11-2 and TRBJ1-1; D is unresolved. CDR3 length: 15 amino acids. V was clipped by 0 bases and J by 0 bases, with 8 bases between them. Germline V CDR1 and CDR2: SGHAT, FQNNGV. The CDR3 sequence is CASSLDLALNTEAFF. Here the CDR3 DNA reads TGTGCCAGCAGCTTAGATTTAGCCCTGAACACTGAAGCTTTCTTT.

Only a few counts were recorded for this clonotype. J is TRBJ2-3 and V is TRBV12-3 or TRBV12-4; D possibly uses TRBD1 or TRBD2 (5 bases each). Trimming left V 1 base short and J 3 bases short, with 8 bases between. The CDR3 is 14 amino acids. The CDR3 coding sequence is TGTGCCAGCAGTTTAGGAGGGGTAACAGATACGCAGTATTTT. Residues: CASSLGGVTDTQYF.

Here the CDR3 DNA reads TGTGCCAGCAGTTTCGGGACTTCCACCTACGAGCAGTACTTC. Protein sequence: CASSFGTSTYEQYF. The J gene is TRBJ2-7, the V gene TRBV27; possible D gene TRBD2, 6 bases. Germline CDR1 and CDR2: MNHEY and SMNVEV (reference sequence). The CDR3 spans 14 residues. V lost 3 bases and J lost 2, with 11 bases in between.

The J gene is TRBJ1-1, the V gene TRBV9; a possible D gene is TRBD1 (5 bases). Per germline, CDR1 SGDLS and CDR2 YYNGEE. Deletions cut 0 bases from V and 8 bases from J, with 14 bases between. This CDR3 has 14 amino acids. In nucleotides, the CDR3 is TGTGCCAGCAGCGTAGATCTGGAGGAGGGGGAAGCTTTCTTT. Translated: CASSVDLEEGEAFF.

The genes are TRBV6-5 and TRBJ1-1; 8 bases line up with TRBD1. Germline-derived CDR1 and CDR2 are MNHEY and SVGAGI. This CDR3 spans 14 amino acids. The J segment lost 4 bases and the V segment lost 2 bases, leaving 3 bases of the junction unmatched. CDR3 protein: CASSYGTGGTEAFF. For the CDR3, the DNA is TGTGCCAGCAGTTACGGTACAGGGGGCACTGAAGCTTTCTTT.

A few counts support this clonotype. The chain couples TRBV6-1 to TRBJ1-1, with D possibly TRBD1 on 5 matching bases. Germline V gives CDR1 MNHNS, CDR2 SASEGT. This CDR3 spans 14 amino acids. V dropped 6 bases and J dropped 4 bases, with 15 bases sitting between them. This CDR3 is CASSGTSKATEAFF. The CDR3 DNA sequence: TGTGCCAGCAGCGGGACGTCTAAGGCCACTGAAGCTTTCTTT.

The chain is built from TRBV7-9 and TRBJ1-3; D unresolved. CDR1 and CDR2 (germline): SEHNR, FQNEAQ (reference sequence). There are 12 residues in the CDR3. V dropped 8 bases and J dropped 3 bases, with 8 bases sitting between them. The CDR3: CASVPGGNTIYF. The CDR3 region has the DNA TGTGCCAGCGTTCCAGGTGGAAACACCATATATTTT.

A single count supports this clonotype. The DNA for the CDR3 is TGCAGTGCTAGAGTTCAGGCTACCTACGAGCAGTACTTC. Translating gives CSARVQATYEQYF. This chain uses TRBV20-1 with TRBJ2-7; the D is unclear. CDR3 length: 13 residues. V was cut by 1 base and J by 2 bases, with 9 bases left in between. CDR1 DFQATT and CDR2 SNEGSKA come from the germline V gene (reference sequence).

This sequence joins TRBV6-6 and TRBJ2-7; D is unresolved. V was pared by 0 bases and J by 8 bases, with 17 bases between. The germline gives CDR1 MNHNY, CDR2 SVGAGI (reference sequence). The CDR3 has 15 residues. The CDR3 protein is CASSYSTSPGAQQYF. The CDR3 DNA reads as TGTGCCAGCAGTTACTCGACTTCGCCGGGTGCCCAGCAGTACTTC.

This sequence joins TRBV30 and TRBJ2-7; D ambiguous. From germline, CDR1 is GTSNPN and CDR2 SVGIG (reference sequence). Trimming shortened V by 2 bases and J by 1 base, and 3 bases separated the two germline ends. The CDR3 is 11 residues long. The CDR3 region is CAWSPSYEQYF. CDR3 sequence (DNA): TGTGCCTGGAGTCCTTCCTACGAGCAGTACTTC.

The V call is TRBV7-8, the J call TRBJ2-7; D is possibly TRBD2 (8 bases). Per the germline V gene, CDR1 is SGHVS and CDR2 is FQNEAQ. V was trimmed by 5 bases and J by 3 bases, leaving 23 bases between them. The CDR3 spans 17 residues. DNA of the CDR3: TGTGCCAGCAGCCCGAGACAGGGACTAGTATATATCTACGAGCAGTACTTC. As protein: CASSPRQGLVYIYEQYF.

This chain uses TRBV4-2 with TRBJ1-1; no clear D. Germline V gene data show CDR1 as LGHNA and CDR2 as YNFKEQ. The V and J ends lost 4 bases and 1 base respectively, with 10 bases between them. This CDR3 is built from 14 residues. Here the CDR3 reads CASSPTLSNTEAFF. The CDR3 DNA reads as TGTGCCAGCAGCCCGACACTATCGAACACTGAAGCTTTCTTT.

The chain combines TRBV27 with TRBJ2-3; the D is unclear. CDR3 length: 13 amino acids. Germline loops: CDR1 MNHEY, CDR2 SMNVEV (reference sequence). V was trimmed by 6 bases and J by 5 bases, leaving 12 bases between them. The CDR3 bases are TGTGCCAGCAGAGGACCCCCGGGAGATACGCAGTATTTT. It encodes CASRGPPGDTQYF.

CDR3 DNA: TGTGCCAGCAGCCCCCCCCACCCGACAGGGGACTACGAGCAGTACTTC. It encodes CASSPPHPTGDYEQYF. V and J are TRBV7-9 and TRBJ2-7; TRBD1 matches 8 bases. The J segment lost 3 bases and the V segment lost 5 bases, leaving 12 bases of the junction unmatched. The CDR3 extends over 16 amino acids. Germline V gene data show CDR1 as SEHNR and CDR2 as FQNEAQ (reference sequence). The full variable domain, with the rest looked up from reference TRBV7-9 and TRBJ2-7, is DTGVSQNPRHKITKRGQNVTFRCDPISEHNRLYWYRQTLGQGPEFLTYFQNEAQLEKSRLLSDRFSAERPKGSFSTLEIQRTEQGDSAMYLCASSPPHPTGDYEQYFGPGTRLTVT.

The chain uses TRBV29-1 and TRBJ2-1, with 7 bases fitting TRBD1. The V gene's germline CDR1 is SQVTM and CDR2 ANQGSEA. This CDR3 is built from 14 residues. Losses at the gene ends were 4 bases for V and 7 bases for J; bases not matched to a gene: 10. CDR3 DNA sequence: TGCAGCGTTGTGTCCAGGGGGTTATGGAATGAGCAGTTCTTC. Its protein product is CSVVSRGLWNEQFF.

This clonotype was picked up a small number of times. This chain links TRBV6-1 with TRBJ2-7; 7 bases fit TRBD1. Germline V gene lookup returns CDR1 MNHNS and CDR2 SASEGT. J was trimmed by 0 bases and V by 6 bases; bases with no gene match: 5. The CDR3 is 14 residues long. CDR3 protein: CASSTGTASYEQYF. CDR3 nucleotide sequence: TGTGCCAGCAGCACCGGGACAGCCTCCTACGAGCAGTACTTC.

This rearrangement joins TRBV10-1 to TRBJ1-1, with D possibly matching TRBD1 (5 bases). Germline lookup yields CDR1 WNHNN and CDR2 SYGVQD (reference sequence). This CDR3 has 15 amino acids. V shed 4 bases and J shed 3 bases, with 15 bases lying between them. CDR3 nucleotides: TGCGCCAGCAGTGTCACCCCTGGGGCGGACACTGAAGCTTTCTTT. It encodes CASSVTPGADTEAFF.

The chain joins TRBV18 to TRBJ1-1; D is undetermined. CDR3 length: 11 amino acids. CDR1 and CDR2 (germline): KGHSH, LQKENI. V was cut by 6 bases and J by 8 bases, with 10 bases left in between. The CDR3 protein is CASSPNREAFF. Written as DNA, the CDR3 is TGTGCCAGCTCCCCCAACAGAGAAGCTTTCTTT.